The T cell receptor beta chain described here comes from a study of T cell repertoires in cytomegalovirus infection. Turning to the study itself: It can be stated that public TCR beta signatures indicated CMV infection as well as a matching HLA type. Study results and caveats: The study found HLA-C-restricted CMV-specific TCR beta clonotypes dominating the ex vivo response. There were carriers of CMV plus the relevant HLA, and cumulative public TCR beta family frequency identified them.

TCRdb reprocessed the reads with MiXCR, giving one entry per CDR3 protein. The repertoire holds some 270,000 distinct CDR3 sequences, with about 15% as singletons. This clonotype was detected only a few times. Antigen specificity is unknown. V gave up 1 base and J gave up 0 bases, with 12 bases separating them. This CDR3 has 17 residues. Germline lookup yields CDR1 MNHEY and CDR2 SVGAGI. Sequencing was done on a sample of CD8+ T cells from PBMCs. The sequence derives from a human donor in good health (CMV status not recorded). Some clones in this sample may be carry-over from other donors' samples. The chain employs TRBV6-5 and TRBJ2-2; TRBD2 is a possible D gene (6 bases). CDR3 nucleotide sequence: TGTGCCAGCAGTTACTGGGGGGAGGTCGCGAACACCGGGGAGCTGTTTTTT. Encoded protein: CASSYWGEVANTGELFF.